The source of this T cell receptor (beta chain) is a study of OX40 agonist ivuxolimab in advanced cancers. Study in general: Patients were dosed intravenously with ivuxolimab at 0.01 to 10 mg/kg every 2 weeks. Regarding the study as a whole: Some of the nonresponding patients also showed low levels of normalized T-cell clonal expansion. The CD4+ and CD8+ T cells in the blood had expanded clonally by week 6 at 0.1 to 3.0 mg/kg.

Comment on this clone: Antigen: not known.

The protocol was immunoSEQ multiplex PCR, while the TCRdb copy is restricted to in-frame clones and leaves out a portion. In the table there are fewer than 85,000 clones, around 82% of which are singletons. V shed 1 base and J 5 bases; nucleotides not matched to a gene: 6. This CDR3 spans 16 amino acids. The germline CDR1 and CDR2 sequences are SGHRS and YFSETQ. This clonotype originated in an adult with an advanced solid tumor such as melanoma, head and neck, liver or kidney cancer. Material: CD4+ or CD8+ T cells sorted from blood, obtained in a trial of the OX40 agonist ivuxolimab. The rearrangement links TRBV5-1 to TRBJ2-3, with TRBD2 matching 11 bases. The CDR3 DNA follows: TGCGCCAGCAGCTTGAGTAGCGGGGGGGCCGGAGATACGCAGTATTTT. This translates into CASSLSSGGAGDTQYF.